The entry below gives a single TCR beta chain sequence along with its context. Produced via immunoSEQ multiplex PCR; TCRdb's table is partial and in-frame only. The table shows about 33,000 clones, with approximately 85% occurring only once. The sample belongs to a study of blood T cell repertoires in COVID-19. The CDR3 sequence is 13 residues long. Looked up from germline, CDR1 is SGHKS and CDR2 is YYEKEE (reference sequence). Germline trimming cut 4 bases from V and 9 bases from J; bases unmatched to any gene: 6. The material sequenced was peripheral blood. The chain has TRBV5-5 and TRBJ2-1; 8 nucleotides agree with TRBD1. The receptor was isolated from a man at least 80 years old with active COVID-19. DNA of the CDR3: TGTGCCAGCAGCCCGGACAGGGACACTGAGCAGTTCTTC. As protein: CASSPDRDTEQFF.